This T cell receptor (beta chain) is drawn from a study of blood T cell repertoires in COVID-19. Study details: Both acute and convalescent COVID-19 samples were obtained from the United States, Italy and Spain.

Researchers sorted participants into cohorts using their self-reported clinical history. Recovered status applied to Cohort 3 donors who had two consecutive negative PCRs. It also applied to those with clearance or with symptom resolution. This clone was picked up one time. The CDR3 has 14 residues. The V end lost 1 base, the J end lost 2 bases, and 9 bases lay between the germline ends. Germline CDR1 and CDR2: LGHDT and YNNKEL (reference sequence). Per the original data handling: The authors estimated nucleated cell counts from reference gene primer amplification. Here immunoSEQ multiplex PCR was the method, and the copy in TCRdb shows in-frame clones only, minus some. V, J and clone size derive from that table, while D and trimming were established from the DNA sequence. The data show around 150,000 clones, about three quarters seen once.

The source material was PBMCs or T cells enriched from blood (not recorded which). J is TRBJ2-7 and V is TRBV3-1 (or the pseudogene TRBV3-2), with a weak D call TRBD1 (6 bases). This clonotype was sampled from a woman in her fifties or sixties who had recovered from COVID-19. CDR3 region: CASSQGQGTYEQYF. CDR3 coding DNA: TGTGCCAGCAGCCAAGGGCAGGGGACCTACGAGCAGTACTTC.